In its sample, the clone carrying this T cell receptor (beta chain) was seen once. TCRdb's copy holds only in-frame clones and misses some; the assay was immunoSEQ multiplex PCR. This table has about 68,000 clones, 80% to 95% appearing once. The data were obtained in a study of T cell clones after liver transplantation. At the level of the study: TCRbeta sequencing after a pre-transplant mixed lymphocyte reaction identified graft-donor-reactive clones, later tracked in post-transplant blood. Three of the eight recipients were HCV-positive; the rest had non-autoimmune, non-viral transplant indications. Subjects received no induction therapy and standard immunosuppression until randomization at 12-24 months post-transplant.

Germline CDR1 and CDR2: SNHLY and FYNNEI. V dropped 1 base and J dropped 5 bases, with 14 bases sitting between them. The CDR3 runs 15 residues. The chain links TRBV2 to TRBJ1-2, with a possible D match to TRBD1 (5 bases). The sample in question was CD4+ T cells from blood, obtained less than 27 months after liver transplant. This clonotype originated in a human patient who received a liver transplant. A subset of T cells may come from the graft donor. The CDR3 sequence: CASSEEGPVGYGYTF. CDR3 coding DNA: TGTGCCAGCAGTGAAGAGGGACCCGTCGGATATGGCTACACCTTC.